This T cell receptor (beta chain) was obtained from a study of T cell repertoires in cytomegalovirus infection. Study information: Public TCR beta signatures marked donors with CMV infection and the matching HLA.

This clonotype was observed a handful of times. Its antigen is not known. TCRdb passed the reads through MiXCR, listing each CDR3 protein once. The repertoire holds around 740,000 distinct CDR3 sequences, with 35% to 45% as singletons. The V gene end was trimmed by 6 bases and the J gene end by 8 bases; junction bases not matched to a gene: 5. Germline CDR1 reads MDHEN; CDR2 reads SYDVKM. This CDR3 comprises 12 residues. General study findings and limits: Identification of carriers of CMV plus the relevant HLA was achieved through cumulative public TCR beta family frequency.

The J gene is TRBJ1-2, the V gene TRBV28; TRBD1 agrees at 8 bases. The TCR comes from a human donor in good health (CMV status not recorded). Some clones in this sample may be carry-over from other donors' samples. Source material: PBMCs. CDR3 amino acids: CASRDRGFGYTF. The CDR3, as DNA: TGTGCCAGCAGAGACAGGGGATTCGGCTACACCTTC.